These 21 T cell receptor beta chains originate from one sample sequenced in a study of blood T cell repertoires in COVID-19. Assay used: immunoSEQ multiplex PCR; TCRdb lists only in-frame clones, some missing. The sample consists of under 200,000 clones, 86% of them appearing once. The sequenced sample was peripheral blood. All receptors derive from a man aged 18 to 35 with acute or convalescent COVID-19.

The chain is built from TRBV5-8 and TRBJ2-1, with a tentative D call TRBD2 (5 bases). This CDR3 is 17 amino acids long. V lost 0 bases to trimming and J lost 0 bases, with 13 bases between them. Germline V lookup: CDR1 SGHTS, CDR2 YDEGEE. CDR3 region: CASSLDSGVSSYNEQFF. CDR3 coding DNA: TGTGCCAGCAGCTTGGATTCCGGGGTGAGCTCCTACAATGAGCAGTTCTTC.

This chain uses TRBV21-1 with TRBJ2-7; TRBD1, the table's D call, lacks a check against the DNA. TRBV21-1 is tagged as a pseudogene. The CDR3 totals 18 residues. This CDR3 reads CASSKPGQGPYLEYEQYV. The CDR3 DNA sequence: TGTGCCAGCAGCAAGCCGGGACAGGGGCCATACTTGGAATACGAGCAGTACGTC.

The V and J genes are TRBV6-5 and TRBJ2-7, with TRBD1 identical over 8 bases. V was pared by 6 bases and J by 6 bases, with 7 bases of the junction left unmatched. Germline loops: CDR1 MNHEY, CDR2 SVGAGI. CDR3 length equals 13 residues. The CDR3 here is CASRVDRAAEQYF. DNA of the CDR3: TGTGCCAGCAGGGTGGACAGGGCGGCCGAGCAGTACTTC.

V usage is TRBV19 and J usage is TRBJ2-7; 8 bases line up with TRBD1. Unmatched junction bases numbered 9, after V lost 6 bases and J lost 2 bases. The CDR3 is 15 residues long. CDR1 and CDR2 from the germline V gene are LNHDA and SQIVND (reference sequence). The CDR3 region has the DNA TGTGCCAGTAGCATGGGACAGGATGTTACCTACGAGCAGTACTTC. This gives the protein CASSMGQDVTYEQYF. Full variable domain (remainder filled in from reference TRBV19 and TRBJ2-7): DGGITQSPKYLFRKEGQNVTLSCEQNLNHDAMYWYRQDPGQGLRLIYYSQIVNDFQKGDIAEGYSVSREKKESFPLTVTSAQKNPTAFYLCASSMGQDVTYEQYFGPGTRLTVT.

The rearrangement links TRBV6-4 to TRBJ1-1; perhaps TRBD1 as D (6 bases). The CDR3 is made up of 13 amino acids. Per the germline V gene, CDR1 is MRHNA and CDR2 is SNTAGT. Trimming removed 5 bases at V and 6 bases at J, with 13 bases between. The DNA for the CDR3 is TGTGCCAGCAGTAACAGGGACGGGGCTGAAGCTTTCTTT. It translates to CASSNRDGAEAFF.

This rearrangement joins TRBV2 to TRBJ1-6; possibly TRBD1 for D (5 bases). Germline CDR1 SNHLY, CDR2 FYNNEI. V gave up 8 bases and J gave up 5 bases, with 16 bases separating them. The length of the CDR3 is 15 residues. CDR3 sequence (DNA): TGTGCCAGCCGCGAGACGGACAACAATAATTCACCCCTCCACTTT. Its translation is CASRETDNNNSPLHF.

The gene calls are TRBV5-8 and TRBJ1-2, with a tentative D call TRBD1 (6 bases). This CDR3 comprises 15 residues. V lost 6 bases to trimming and J lost 0 bases, with 15 bases between them. From germline, CDR1 is SGHTS and CDR2 YDEGEE. CDR3 protein: CASIPVGQSNYGYTF. In DNA, the CDR3 is TGTGCCAGCATCCCAGTCGGACAGTCTAACTATGGCTACACCTTC. Together with reference TRBV5-8 and TRBJ1-2, the CDR3 gives the full variable domain: EAGVTQSPTHLIKTRGQQATLRCSPISGHTSVYWYQQALGLGLQFLLWYDEGEERNRGNFPPRFSGRQFPNYSSELNVNALELEDSALYLCASIPVGQSNYGYTFGSGTRLTVV.

Details on this clone: This sample also contains other DNA sequences that code for the same CDR3. This chain connects TRBV29-1 to TRBJ2-2; the match to TRBD2 covers 7 bases. The junction had 2 bases not matched to a gene; V was cut back by 4 bases and J by 0 bases. The length of the CDR3 is 14 residues. In germline, CDR1 is SQVTM, CDR2 ANQGSEA. The chain's CDR3 is CSVGLAANTGELFF. In DNA, the CDR3 is TGCAGCGTTGGACTAGCCGCGAACACCGGGGAGCTGTTTTTT.

This clone has more than one count but fewer than ten. This chain uses TRBV14 with TRBJ1-1; TRBD1 aligns across 8 bases. Germline-derived CDR1 and CDR2 are SGHDN and FVKESK. The CDR3 spans 14 residues. With 3 bases clipped from V and 7 bases from J, the junction kept 7 bases outside the gene matches. CDR3 coding DNA: TGTGCCAGCAGCCACAGGGGGCAAAGGGTTGAAGCTTTCTTT. It is translated as CASSHRGQRVEAFF.

The chain couples TRBV9 to TRBJ1-2, with a tentative D call TRBD1 (5 bases). CDR3 size: 15 residues. Germline V gene data show CDR1 as SGDLS and CDR2 as YYNGEE. V shed 0 bases and J shed 5 bases, with 14 bases lying between them. DNA for the CDR3: TGTGCCAGCAGCGTAGCTGGAGGGGCCCAATATGGCTACACCTTC. It translates to CASSVAGGAQYGYTF.

This chain links TRBV5-1 with TRBJ1-5, with D unresolved. V was cut by 0 bases and J by 0 bases, with 7 bases left in between. CDR1 and CDR2 from the germline V gene are SGHRS and YFSETQ. The CDR3 totals 15 residues. CDR3 in amino acids: CASSLGETSNQPQHF. Here the CDR3 DNA reads TGCGCCAGCAGCTTGGGGGAGACTAGCAATCAGCCCCAGCATTTT.

The chain employs TRBV2 and TRBJ1-2; TRBD1 matches 7 bases. Germline values: CDR1 SNHLY, CDR2 FYNNEI. V was clipped by 7 bases and J by 11 bases; unmatched bases: 19. This CDR3 is 15 amino acids long. This CDR3 reads CASTSFPGTVSEYTF. The CDR3 region has the DNA TGTGCCAGCACCAGTTTTCCAGGGACAGTCAGCGAGTACACCTTC.

The rearrangement links TRBV7-9 to TRBJ1-4, with TRBD1 matching 10 bases. This CDR3 has 14 amino acids. V dropped 4 bases and J dropped 6; count of bases not matched to a gene: 2. CDR1 is SEHNR and CDR2 is FQNEAQ in the germline V gene (reference sequence). DNA of the CDR3: TGTGCCAGCAGCTGGGACAGGGGAGATGAAAAACTGTTTTTT. Its protein is CASSWDRGDEKLFF. Looking up the rest from reference TRBV7-9 and TRBJ1-4 gives the full variable domain: DTGVSQNPRHKITKRGQNVTFRCDPISEHNRLYWYRQTLGQGPEFLTYFQNEAQLEKSRLLSDRFSAERPKGSFSTLEIQRTEQGDSAMYLCASSWDRGDEKLFFGSGTQLSVL.

This chain joins TRBV4-1 and TRBJ2-3; unclear D gene. Looked up from germline, CDR1 is MGHRA and CDR2 is YSYEKL. This CDR3 contains 13 residues. Trimming shortened V by 4 bases and J by 0 bases, and 5 bases separated the two germline ends. CDR3 residues: CASSPGSTDTQYF. CDR3 in DNA: TGCGCCAGCAGCCCCGGGAGCACAGATACGCAGTATTTT.

This chain uses TRBV7-8 with TRBJ2-7, with D unresolved. V lost 1 base and J lost 3, with 10 bases in between. Germline loops: CDR1 SGHVS, CDR2 FQNEAQ. The CDR3 is made up of 14 amino acids. The CDR3 is CASSLGGQVYEQYF. In nucleotides, the CDR3 is TGTGCCAGCAGCTTAGGAGGTCAAGTCTACGAGCAGTACTTC.

The V call is TRBV3-1 (or the pseudogene TRBV3-2), the J call TRBJ2-5; 9 bases align to TRBD1. V was clipped by 4 bases and J by 2 bases; unmatched bases: 5. The CDR3 is 15 amino acids. Germline values: CDR1 LGHDT, CDR2 YNNKEL (reference sequence). CDR3 sequence (DNA): TGTGCCAGCAGCCCCGACAGGGGGGGTCAAGAGACCCAGTACTTC. This encodes CASSPDRGGQETQYF.

The chain recombines TRBV6-1 with TRBJ1-5; D possibly corresponds to TRBD1 (5 bases). Trimming left V 2 bases short and J 6 bases short, with 8 bases between. This CDR3 is 13 amino acids long. Germline values: CDR1 MNHNS, CDR2 SASEGT. CDR3 residues: CASSESRVQPQHF. Written as DNA, the CDR3 is TGTGCCAGCAGTGAAAGCAGGGTTCAGCCCCAGCATTTT.

J is TRBJ2-1 and V is TRBV5-1; 11 bases agree with TRBD2. This CDR3 is 17 amino acids long. With V trimmed by 5 bases and J by 0 bases, 7 bases remained unmatched. CDR1 is SGHRS, CDR2 YFSETQ, per germline. The CDR3 sequence: CASRIVLAGDSYNEQFF. The DNA of the CDR3 is TGCGCCAGCAGGATCGTACTAGCGGGGGACTCCTACAATGAGCAGTTCTTC.

This sequence joins TRBV6-5 and TRBJ1-1; 7 bases align to TRBD1. Germline CDR1 MNHEY, CDR2 SVGAGI. Unmatched junction bases numbered 9, after V lost 8 bases and J lost 3 bases. The CDR3 sequence is 14 residues long. The CDR3 sequence is CASGRTGIHTEAFF. The CDR3 nucleotides read TGTGCCAGCGGGAGGACAGGAATCCACACTGAAGCTTTCTTT.

This clone has more than one count but fewer than ten. V gene TRBV5-6 combines with J gene TRBJ1-6, with no clear D. CDR1 is SGHDT, CDR2 YYEEEE, per germline. Between the trimmed V and J ends, which lost 4 bases and 5 bases, there was a span of 16 bases. This CDR3 is built from 16 residues. The CDR3 bases are TGTGCCAGCAGCCCCCTCGCCGGGAGGGATAATTCACCCCTCCACTTT. Translating it yields CASSPLAGRDNSPLHF. Supplemented by reference TRBV5-6 and TRBJ1-6, the full variable domain reads DAGVTQSPTHLIKTRGQQVTLRCSPKSGHDTVSWYQQALGQGPQFIFQYYEEEERQRGNFPDRFSGHQFPNYSSELNVNALLLGDSALYLCASSPLAGRDNSPLHFGNGTRLTVT.

This chain connects TRBV27 to TRBJ2-7; D is possibly TRBD1 (6 bases). CDR1 is MNHEY and CDR2 is SMNVEV in the germline V gene (reference sequence). The CDR3 totals 14 residues. The V and J ends lost 5 bases and 3 bases respectively, with 14 bases between them. The CDR3 DNA is TGTGCCAGCAGTATACAGGGACCCAACTACGAGCAGTACTTC. Protein sequence: CASSIQGPNYEQYF.